These 23 T cell receptor beta chains were all obtained from the same sample, sequenced in a study of tumor and adjacent non-tumor tissue in lung cancer. This sample's RNA came from whole unsorted tissue. A modified ARM-PCR protocol with three rounds of nested PCR amplified TCRbeta. Each CDR3 protein is one row after TCRdb ran MiXCR on the multiplex PCR reads. Of some 120,000 distinct CDR3 sequences listed, over 65% were seen once; the top ten hold around 13%. The sequencing input was lung tumor tissue. These TCRs come from a man aged 25-45 years with non-small cell lung cancer.

This clonotype was detected only once. A much larger clone is a single base away; this may be a read error. The chain employs TRBV29-1 and TRBJ1-1; no reliable D call. This CDR3 is 12 amino acids long. CDR1 and CDR2 from the germline V gene are SQVTM and ANQGSEA. The V end was cut by 1 base, the J end by 11 bases, with 14 bases between. CDR3 in amino acids: CSVEGRFGVAFF. CDR3 bases: TGCAGCGTTGAAGGAAGATTCGGGGTGGCTTTCTTT.

Turning to this clonotype: A much larger clone is a single base away; this may be a read error. The chain links TRBV6-1 to TRBJ2-3, with TRBD1 as a possible D gene (5 bases). V shed 0 bases and J shed 8 bases, with 15 bases lying between them. Looked up from germline, CDR1 is MNHNS and CDR2 is SASEGT. There are 15 residues in the CDR3. CDR3: CASSEAAGIQVTQYF. The CDR3 region has the DNA TGTGCCAGCAGTGAAGCTGCAGGGATTCAAGTTACGCAGTATTTT.

This clonotype was recorded a few times. This may come from a read error, since a much larger clone is one base off. The J gene is TRBJ1-1, the V gene TRBV6-2 or TRBV6-3; tentatively, D is TRBD1 (5 bases). Germline CDR1 MNHEY, CDR2 SVGEGT. The CDR3 runs 13 residues. The CDR3 region is CTSRSDSHTEAFF. The CDR3 DNA reads TGTACCAGCAGATCCGACAGTCACACTGAAGCTTTCTTT.

This clonotype occurred a few times. Its ends do not fully match the called genes, so a read error is possible. The chain uses TRBV11-2 and TRBJ1-4; weak D call: TRBD1 (6 bases). There are 14 residues in the CDR3. Germline-derived CDR1 and CDR2 are SGHAT and FQNNGV. CDR3 sequence (DNA): TGTGCCAGCAGCTTAGATAGAGGGGGAGAGAGACTGCTTTTT. Translated: CASSLDRGGERLLF.

Of note for this clonotype: This may come from a read error, since a much larger clone is one base off. This rearrangement joins TRBV6-5 to TRBJ1-4; weak D call: TRBD1 (6 bases). The CDR3 has 12 residues. Deletions cut 7 bases from V and 6 bases from J, with 9 bases between. Germline values: CDR1 MNHEY, CDR2 SVGAGI. CDR3 residues: CASMDSYEKLFF. The CDR3 region has the DNA TGTGCCAGCATGGACAGCTATGAAAAACTGTTTTTT.

This clonotype is a singleton in its sample. The chain combines TRBV4-1 with TRBJ2-5; tentatively, D is TRBD2 (6 bases). Between the trimmed V and J ends, which lost 2 bases and 5 bases, there was a span of 30 bases. Germline lookup yields CDR1 MGHRA and CDR2 YSYEKL. The CDR3 is made up of 20 amino acids. CDR3 DNA: TGCGCCAGCAGCCAACAGGCGTCTAGCTGGAGGGTTTGTGGCTGGGAGACCCAGTACTTC. Amino acid sequence: CASSQQASSWRVCGWETQYF.

This clonotype is medium-sized (0.01 to 0.1%) by share. In nucleotides, the CDR3 is TGCAGCGTTGAAGATTGGGCGGACCTTAACTATGGCTACACCTTC. This encodes CSVEDWADLNYGYTF. The chain is built from TRBV29-1 and TRBJ1-2; D remains ambiguous. The CDR3 runs to 15 residues. Trimming left V 0 bases short and J 1 base short, with 12 bases between. CDR1 and CDR2 from the germline V gene are SQVTM and ANQGSEA.

Worth noting for this clonotype: A much larger clonotype is one base distant, so this may be a read error. V usage is TRBV5-5 and J usage is TRBJ2-7, with 7 positions matching TRBD2. CDR3 length: 14 residues. The V gene's germline CDR1 is SGHKS and CDR2 YYEKEE (reference sequence). CDR3 region: CASSAGVTSYEQHF. The CDR3, as DNA: TGTGCCAGCAGCGCGGGGGTTACTAGCTACGAGCAGCACTTC.

A remark on this clonotype: A much larger clone lies a single base off, so this may be a read error. The chain joins TRBV6-5 to TRBJ2-2; D may be TRBD1 (5 bases). CDR1 is MNHEY and CDR2 is SVGAGI in the germline V gene. The CDR3 covers 13 residues. V was shortened by 4 bases and J by 7 bases, with 10 bases between the two germline ends. This chain's CDR3 is CASSFEQGGELFF. DNA for the CDR3: TGTGCCAGCAGTTTCGAGCAGGGCGGGGAGCTGTTTTTT.

This clonotype was found many times. This chain joins TRBV6-1 and TRBJ1-5; D is uncertain. CDR3 length equals 15 residues. The V gene lost 1 base and the J gene lost 2 bases, with 9 bases spanning the gap. CDR1 MNHNS and CDR2 SASEGT come from the germline V gene. DNA for the CDR3: TGTGCCAGCAGTGAAGGAGGGATCGGCAATCAGCCCCAGCATTTT. Its protein is CASSEGGIGNQPQHF.

The chain joins TRBV7-3 to TRBJ2-3; tentatively, D is TRBD1 (6 bases). This CDR3 has 16 residues. The V end lost 5 bases, the J end lost 5 bases, and 20 bases lay between the germline ends. Germline-derived CDR1 and CDR2 are SGHTA and FQGTGA. CDR3 sequence: CASSRSGTPGEDTQYF. The CDR3 region has the DNA TGTGCCAGCAGCCGATCCGGGACCCCAGGGGAAGATACGCAGTATTTT. The entire variable domain, with the rest obtained from reference TRBV7-3 and TRBJ2-3, is as follows: GAGVSQTPSNKVTEKGKYVELRCDPISGHTALYWYRQSLGQGPEFLIYFQGTGAADDSGLPNDRFFAVRPEGSVSTLKIQRTERGDSAVYLCASSRSGTPGEDTQYFGPGTRLTVL.

Remarks on this clonotype: One end of the junction varies from germline; a read error may be responsible. This chain uses TRBV4-3 with TRBJ2-3; 7 bases agree with TRBD2. This CDR3 contains 17 residues. Per germline, CDR1 LGHNA and CDR2 YSLEER. This CDR3 reads CASRQDGSGASTDTRYF. CDR3 coding DNA: TGCGCCAGTAGACAAGACGGGAGCGGGGCTAGCACAGATACGCGGTATTTT.

With respect to this clonotype: A single base separates this from a much larger clone, so it may be a read error. This rearrangement joins TRBV6-5 to TRBJ2-1; TRBD1 matches at 8 bases. The germline CDR1 and CDR2 sequences are MNHEY and SVGAGI. The CDR3 is 15 amino acids. In DNA form, the CDR3 reads TGTGCCAGCAGTCAAGGACAGGGATCCGTCTATGACCAGTTCTTC. It encodes CASSQGQGSVYDQFF.

Comment on this clonotype: One end of the junction fails to match germline, which may point to a read error. V gene TRBV6-1 combines with J gene TRBJ2-3, with D possibly matching TRBD2 (5 bases). The CDR3 consists of 13 residues. The germline gives CDR1 MNHNS, CDR2 SASEGT. This CDR3 reads CATSVPGKNTQYF. The CDR3 nucleotides read TGCGCCACCTCGGTCCCGGGGAAGAATACGCAGTATTTT.

Comment on this clonotype: A much more abundant neighbour one base away suggests this may be a read error. The V and J genes are TRBV5-4 and TRBJ2-1; 9 nucleotides align to TRBD1. Germline CDR1 is SGHNT and CDR2 is YYREEE (reference sequence). J gave up 14 bases and V 4 bases, and 7 bases lay outside the gene matches. The CDR3 has 12 residues. The CDR3 DNA follows: TGTGCCAGCAGCACGACAGGGGGACGAGAGTTCTTC. Amino acid sequence: CASSTTGGREFF.

The chain combines TRBV29-1 with TRBJ2-7; D might be TRBD1 (6 bases). Germline CDR1 reads SQVTM; CDR2 reads ANQGSEA. The CDR3 has 14 amino acids. The CDR3 protein is CSVHEPRTAYEQYF. The CDR3 DNA reads TGCAGTGTACACGAACCCCGGACAGCCTACGAGCAGTACTTC.

This clonotype was counted once. Relative to the germline gene, one junction end is altered; a read error may explain this. This rearrangement joins TRBV12-3 or TRBV12-4 to TRBJ2-2; possibly TRBD1 for D (6 bases). This CDR3 is built from 12 residues. CDR3 residues: CACSSGAGELFF. The CDR3 DNA reads TGTGCCTGCAGTTCAGGGGCCGGGGAGCTGTTTTTT.

This rearrangement joins TRBV5-4 to TRBJ2-7; a weak D match, TRBD2 (5 bases). Trimming pared 1 base from V and 6 bases from J, leaving 14 bases between. This CDR3 is 14 amino acids long. The germline V gene encodes CDR1 SGHNT and CDR2 YYREEE (reference sequence). DNA of the CDR3: TGTGCCAGCAGCTTGTTTCAACTGGGGAGCGAGCAGTACTTC. Translated, it gives CASSLFQLGSEQYF.

On this clonotype itself: At one end, the junction sequence differs from germline, possibly due to a read error. The chain employs TRBV6-5 and TRBJ2-4; no reliable D call. The CDR3 runs 13 residues. From germline, CDR1 is MNHEY and CDR2 SVGAGI. CDR3 in DNA: TGTGCCAGCAGGCCTTTAACCAAAAACATTAAGTACTTC. Translated: CASRPLTKNIKYF.

With regard to this clonotype: An end of the junction differs from the germline gene, which may be a read error. The V gene is TRBV20-1, the J gene TRBJ1-1; weak D call: TRBD1 (5 bases). Germline V lookup: CDR1 DFQATT, CDR2 SNEGSKA (reference sequence). The CDR3 has 11 amino acids. CDR3 sequence (DNA): TGCGGTGCTACCTCGGGACCAGAAGCTTTATTT. Encoded protein: CGATSGPEALF.

On this clonotype itself: Given a much more abundant clone one base away, this may be a read error. The rearrangement uses TRBV20-1 and TRBJ2-3; 10 nucleotides agree with TRBD2. CDR1 and CDR2 from the germline V gene are DFQATT and SNEGSKA (reference sequence). This CDR3 region has 12 residues. The CDR3 loop is CNASGSWDTQYF. The CDR3 region has the DNA TGCAATGCTAGCGGGAGTTGGGATACGCAGTATTTT.

This clonotype appeared a single time. A much larger clone sits a single nucleotide away, making a read error possible. The V call is TRBV29-1, the J call TRBJ2-2; the D gene is possibly TRBD2 (5 bases). The CDR3 has 12 amino acids. The germline CDR1 and CDR2 sequences are SQVTM and ANQGSEA. Here the CDR3 reads CSGRRITGELLF. In DNA form, the CDR3 reads TGCAGCGGGAGGCGGATCACCGGGGAGCTGCTTTTT.

This clonotype was counted a few times. A much more abundant neighbour one base away suggests this may be a read error. The final CDR3 position lacks the conserved phenylalanine or tryptophan, pointing to a likely read error. The V call is TRBV20-1, the J call TRBJ2-1; D may correspond to TRBD1 or TRBD2 (5 bases each). The CDR3 length is 12 residues. Germline loops: CDR1 DFQATT, CDR2 SNEGSKA (reference sequence). Trimming shortened V by 3 bases and J by 4 bases, and 7 bases separated the two germline ends. The CDR3 sequence is CSARGVYNEQFL. In DNA, the CDR3 is TGCAGTGCTAGGGGGGTTTACAATGAGCAGTTCTTA.